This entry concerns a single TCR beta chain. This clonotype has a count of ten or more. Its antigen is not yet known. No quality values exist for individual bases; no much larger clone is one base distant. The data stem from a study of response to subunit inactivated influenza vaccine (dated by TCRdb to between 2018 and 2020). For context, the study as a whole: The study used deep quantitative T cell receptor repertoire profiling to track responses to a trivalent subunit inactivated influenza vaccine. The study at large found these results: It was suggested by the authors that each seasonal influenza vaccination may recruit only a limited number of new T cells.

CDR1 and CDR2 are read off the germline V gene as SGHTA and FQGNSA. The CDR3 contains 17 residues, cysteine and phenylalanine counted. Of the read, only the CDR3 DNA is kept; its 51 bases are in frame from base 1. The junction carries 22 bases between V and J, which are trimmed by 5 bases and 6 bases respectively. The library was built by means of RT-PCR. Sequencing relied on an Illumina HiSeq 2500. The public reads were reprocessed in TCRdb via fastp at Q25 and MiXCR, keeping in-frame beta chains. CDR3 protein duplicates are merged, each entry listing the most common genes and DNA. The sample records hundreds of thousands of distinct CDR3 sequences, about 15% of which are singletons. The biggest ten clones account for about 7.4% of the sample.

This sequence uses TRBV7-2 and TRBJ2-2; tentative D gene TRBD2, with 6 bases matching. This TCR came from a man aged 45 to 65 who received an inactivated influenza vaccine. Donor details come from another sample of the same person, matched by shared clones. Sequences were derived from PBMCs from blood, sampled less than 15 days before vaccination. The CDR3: CASSPNRLGNFAGELFF. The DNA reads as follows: TGTGCCAGCAGCCCGAACCGACTAGGAAATTTCGCCGGGGAGCTGTTTTTT.